This T cell receptor (beta chain) comes out of a study of cytomegalovirus exposure and HLA in healthy donors. Findings of the study overall: V segments that were indistinguishable, TRBV6-2 and TRBV6-3 among them, were omitted from analysis. The classifier reportedly diagnosed cytomegalovirus status with high specificity and sensitivity. Later analysis identified several of the most significant clusters that appeared linked to common viral pathogens.

There are 16 residues in the CDR3. Trimming removed 5 bases from V and 3 bases from J, with 21 bases in between. Germline V gives CDR1 SQVTM, CDR2 ANQGSEA. Worth noting for this clone: Its specificity is unknown.

Nominally healthy donors provided the samples, though records likely missed some immune exposures. PCR amplification relied on 60 Vbeta primers (plus 13 Jbeta primers). Generated by immunoSEQ multiplex PCR, the TCRdb table keeps only in-frame clones and is missing some. The sample carries about 150,000 clones, roughly 80% recorded once. V usage is TRBV29-1 and J usage is TRBJ2-3; weak D call: TRBD1 (7 bases). The TCR originated in a male donor in good health and CMV-seronegative. Sequenced: PBMCs. CDR3 sequence reads: CSVPYRQGGRTDTQYF. The CDR3 DNA reads TGCAGCGTTCCTTACCGACAGGGAGGTAGGACAGATACGCAGTATTTT.